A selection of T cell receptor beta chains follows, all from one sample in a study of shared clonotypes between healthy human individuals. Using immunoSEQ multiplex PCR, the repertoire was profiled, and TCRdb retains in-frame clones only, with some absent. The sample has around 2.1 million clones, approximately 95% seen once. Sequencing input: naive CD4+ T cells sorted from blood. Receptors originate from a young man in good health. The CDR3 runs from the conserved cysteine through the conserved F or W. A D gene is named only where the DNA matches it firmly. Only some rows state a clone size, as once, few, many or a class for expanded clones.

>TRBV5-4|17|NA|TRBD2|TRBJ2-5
CASSPGLAGGVQETQYF
TGTGCCAGCAGCCCGGGACTAGCGGGAGGAGTACAAGAGACCCAGTACTTC
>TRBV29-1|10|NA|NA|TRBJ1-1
CSVGDTEAFF
TGCAGCGTTGGCGACACTGAAGCTTTCTTT
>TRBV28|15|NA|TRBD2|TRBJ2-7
CASSYVRGGFDEQYF
TGTGCCAGCAGTTACGTGAGGGGAGGGTTCGACGAGCAGTACTTC
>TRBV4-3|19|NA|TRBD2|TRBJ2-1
CASSQEASGRFLRGNEQFF
TGCGCCAGCAGCCAAGAAGCTAGCGGGAGGTTCCTTAGGGGGAACGAGCAGTTCTTC
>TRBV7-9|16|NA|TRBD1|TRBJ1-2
CASSLADRGREDGYTF
TGTGCCAGCAGCTTAGCCGACAGGGGTAGGGAGGATGGCTACACCTTC
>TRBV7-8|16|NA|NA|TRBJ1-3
CASSLGGQVSGNTIYF
TGTGCCAGCAGCTTAGGGGGTCAAGTCTCTGGAAACACCATATATTTT
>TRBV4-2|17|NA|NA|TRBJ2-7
CASSHLGLRDTSYEQYF
TGTGCCAGCAGCCATTTAGGCCTGCGGGACACTTCCTACGAGCAGTACTTC
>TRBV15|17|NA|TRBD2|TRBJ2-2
CATSRARTSGATGELFF
TGTGCCACCAGCAGAGCTCGAACTAGCGGGGCCACCGGGGAGCTGTTTTTT
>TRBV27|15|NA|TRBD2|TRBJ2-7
CASSRTSGLSYEQYF
TGTGCCAGCAGTCGGACTAGCGGGCTCTCCTACGAGCAGTACTTC
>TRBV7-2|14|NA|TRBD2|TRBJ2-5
CASSLGLAMETQYF
TGTGCCAGCAGCTTGGGACTAGCGATGGAGACCCAGTACTTC
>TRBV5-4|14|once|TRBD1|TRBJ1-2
CASSPDRERYGYTF
TGTGCCAGCAGCCCGGACAGGGAACGGTATGGCTACACCTTC
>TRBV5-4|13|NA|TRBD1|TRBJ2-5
CASSKTGGETQYF
TGTGCCAGCAGCAAAACAGGGGGTGAGACCCAGTACTTC
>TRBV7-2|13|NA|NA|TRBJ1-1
CASSLDVRSDAFF
TGTGCCAGCAGCTTAGATGTGCGGTCGGACGCTTTCTTT
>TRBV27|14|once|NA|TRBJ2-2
CASSSGQVTGELFF
TGTGCCAGCAGTTCGGGACAAGTCACCGGGGAGCTGTTTTTT
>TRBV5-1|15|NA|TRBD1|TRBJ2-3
CASSSGTGGPDTQYF
TGCGCCAGCAGCTCTGGCACAGGGGGGCCAGATACGCAGTATTTT
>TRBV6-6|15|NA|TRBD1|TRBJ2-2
CATMNTGERTGELFF
TGTGCCACCATGAATACAGGGGAAAGAACCGGGGAGCTGTTTTTT
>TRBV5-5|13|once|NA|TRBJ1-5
CASSLEVRQPQHF
TGTGCCAGCAGCTTGGAGGTGAGGCAGCCCCAGCATTTT
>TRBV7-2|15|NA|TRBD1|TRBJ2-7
CASSIGGSRNFEQYF
TGTGCCAGCAGCATAGGGGGCAGCCGTAATTTCGAGCAGTACTTC
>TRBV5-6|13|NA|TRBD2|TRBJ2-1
CASSFGSGGSQFF
TGTGCCAGCAGCTTTGGTAGCGGGGGATCTCAGTTCTTC
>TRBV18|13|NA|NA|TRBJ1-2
CASSPMSNYGYTF
TGTGCCAGCTCACCCATGTCAAACTATGGCTACACCTTC
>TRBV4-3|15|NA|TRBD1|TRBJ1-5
CASSRGTGRNQPQHF
TGCGCCAGCAGCCGTGGGACAGGTCGCAATCAGCCCCAGCATTTT
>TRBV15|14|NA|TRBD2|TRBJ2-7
CATSRDGLAFEQYF
TGTGCCACCAGCAGAGACGGACTAGCTTTCGAGCAGTACTTC
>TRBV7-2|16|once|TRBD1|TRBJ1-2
CASSLDPTGGSYGYTF
TGTGCCAGCAGCTTAGATCCGACAGGGGGCAGCTATGGCTACACCTTC
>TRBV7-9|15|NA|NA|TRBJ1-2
CASSLAGTTRRGYTF
TGTGCCAGCAGCTTAGCGGGGACTACTAGGAGGGGCTACACCTTC
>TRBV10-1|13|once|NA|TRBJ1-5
CASRPGSNQPQHF
TGCGCCAGCAGGCCAGGGAGCAATCAGCCCCAGCATTTT
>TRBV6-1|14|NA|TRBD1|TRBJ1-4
CASSSQGANEKLFF
TGTGCCAGCAGTTCCCAGGGGGCGAACGAAAAACTGTTTTTT
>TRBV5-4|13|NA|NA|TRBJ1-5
CASSLDTQQPQHF
TGTGCCAGCAGCTTGGACACACAACAGCCCCAGCATTTT
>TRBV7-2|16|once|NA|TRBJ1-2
CASSLGPFGDNYGYTF
TGTGCCAGCAGCTTGGGTCCCTTCGGGGATAACTATGGCTACACCTTC
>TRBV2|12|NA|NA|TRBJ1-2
CASSTENYGYTF
TGTGCCAGCAGCACGGAGAACTATGGCTACACCTTC
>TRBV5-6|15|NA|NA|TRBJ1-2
CASSLRSAGALGYTF
TGTGCCAGCAGCTTGCGGTCTGCGGGGGCGCTTGGCTACACCTTC
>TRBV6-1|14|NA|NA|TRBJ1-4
CASRRGATNEKLFF
TGTGCCAGCAGGAGGGGGGCAACTAATGAAAAACTGTTTTTT
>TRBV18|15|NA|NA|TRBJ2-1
CASSPPSLQGTEQFF
TGTGCCAGCTCACCACCTTCCTTACAGGGTACTGAGCAGTTCTTC
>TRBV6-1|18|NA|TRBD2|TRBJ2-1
CASSVSSGGPSSYNEQFF
TGTGCCAGCAGTGTATCTAGCGGGGGGCCCAGCTCCTACAATGAGCAGTTCTTC
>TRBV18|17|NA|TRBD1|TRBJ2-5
CASSPLSKGTGQETQYF
TGTGCCAGCTCACCCCTCTCTAAAGGGACAGGGCAAGAGACCCAGTACTTC
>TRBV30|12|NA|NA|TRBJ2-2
CAWSKGTGELFF
TGTGCCTGGAGTAAAGGTACCGGGGAGCTGTTTTTT
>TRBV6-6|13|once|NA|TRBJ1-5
CASSLAGSQPQHF
TGTGCCAGCAGTTTGGCGGGGAGTCAGCCCCAGCATTTT
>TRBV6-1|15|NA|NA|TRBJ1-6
CAGRDPGPYNSPLHF
TGTGCCGGAAGGGACCCGGGGCCCTATAATTCACCCCTCCACTTT
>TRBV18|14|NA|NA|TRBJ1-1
CASSHDMSNTEAFF
TGTGCCAGCTCACATGACATGTCGAACACTGAAGCTTTCTTT
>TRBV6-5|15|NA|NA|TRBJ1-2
CASSYSEDSRYGYTF
TGTGCCAGCAGTTACTCGGAGGACAGTCGTTATGGCTACACCTTC
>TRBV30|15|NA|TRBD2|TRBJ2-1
CAWSRAGSSYNEQFF
TGTGCCTGGAGTCGAGCGGGAAGCTCCTACAATGAGCAGTTCTTC
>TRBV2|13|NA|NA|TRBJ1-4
CASGLQTNEKLFF
TGTGCCAGCGGCCTACAGACTAATGAAAAACTGTTTTTT
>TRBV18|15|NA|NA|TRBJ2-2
CASSPGRVGTGELFF
TGTGCCAGCTCACCAGGAAGGGTTGGTACCGGGGAGCTGTTTTTT
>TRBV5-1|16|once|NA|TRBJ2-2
CASTNSGTTNTGELFF
TGCGCCAGCACCAACTCCGGGACAACGAACACCGGGGAGCTGTTTTTT
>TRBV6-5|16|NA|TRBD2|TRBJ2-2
CASSSGAGGNTGELFF
TGTGCCAGCAGTTCGGGTGCGGGGGGGAACACCGGGGAGCTGTTTTTT
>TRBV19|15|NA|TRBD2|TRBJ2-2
CASSSLAGGTGELFF
TGTGCCAGTAGTTCACTAGCGGGAGGCACCGGGGAGCTGTTTTTT
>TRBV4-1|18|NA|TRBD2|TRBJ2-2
CASSHPGLAGGYTGELFF
TGCGCCAGCAGCCACCCAGGACTAGCGGGAGGATATACCGGGGAGCTGTTTTTT
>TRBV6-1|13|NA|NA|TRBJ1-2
CASSEGAGLGYTF
TGTGCCAGCAGTGAAGGGGCAGGGCTTGGCTACACCTTC
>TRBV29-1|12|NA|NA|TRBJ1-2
CSVEGEAYGYTF
TGCAGCGTTGAAGGGGAGGCCTATGGCTACACCTTC
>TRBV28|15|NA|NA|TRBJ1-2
CASSSPGHALYGYTF
TGTGCCAGCAGTTCCCCCGGACACGCCCTCTATGGCTACACCTTC
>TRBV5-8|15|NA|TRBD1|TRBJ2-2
CASRRQGTNTGELFF
TGTGCCAGCAGGCGACAGGGGACGAACACCGGGGAGCTGTTTTTT
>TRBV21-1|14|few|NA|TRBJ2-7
CASSKRRVTYEQYF
TGTGCCAGCAGCAAACGACGGGTCACCTACGAGCAGTACTTC
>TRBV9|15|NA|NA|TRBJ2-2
CASSIGSFTSGELFF
TGTGCCAGCAGCATAGGTAGCTTTACGTCCGGGGAGCTGTTTTTT
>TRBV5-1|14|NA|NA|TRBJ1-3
CASSSFGPGNTIYF
TGCGCCAGCAGCTCTTTCGGGCCTGGAAACACCATATATTTT
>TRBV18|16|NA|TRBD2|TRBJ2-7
CASSPRLAGGAYEQYF
TGTGCCAGCTCCCCGAGACTAGCGGGGGGGGCCTACGAGCAGTACTTC
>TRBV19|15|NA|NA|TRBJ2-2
CASSVGVGNTGELFF
TGTGCCAGTAGTGTAGGGGTGGGTAACACCGGGGAGCTGTTTTTT
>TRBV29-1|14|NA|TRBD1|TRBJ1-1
CSVATGLMNTEAFF
TGCAGCGTTGCGACAGGGCTGATGAACACTGAAGCTTTCTTT
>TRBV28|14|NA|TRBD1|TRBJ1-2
CASSSTGADYGYTF
TGTGCCAGCAGTTCGACAGGGGCGGACTATGGCTACACCTTC
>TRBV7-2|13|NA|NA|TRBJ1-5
CASSSRGGQPQHF
TGTGCCAGCAGCTCTCGGGGGGGGCAGCCCCAGCATTTT
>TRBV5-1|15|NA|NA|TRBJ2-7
CASSLESGDSYEQYF
TGCGCCAGCAGCTTGGAGTCAGGGGATTCCTACGAGCAGTACTTC
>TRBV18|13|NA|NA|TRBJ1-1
CASSPYRGPEAFF
TGTGCCAGCTCACCATATCGGGGACCCGAAGCTTTCTTT